This entry concerns a single T cell receptor beta chain. Profiled with immunoSEQ multiplex PCR; TCRdb holds only in-frame clones, not every one. This sample has nearly 750,000 clones, with 72% found just once. With V trimmed by 8 bases and J by 3 bases, 13 bases remained unmatched. CDR1 and CDR2 (germline): MDHEN, SYDVKM. The CDR3 runs to 15 residues. These data belong to a study of shared clonotypes between healthy human individuals. Adults of Caucasian background living in Nashville, Tennessee made up all donors. The chain joins TRBV28 to TRBJ2-7; TRBD2 matches 7 bases. The sequenced sample consisted of memory CD4+ T cells sorted from blood. This sample's subset: CD45RA-negative fraction. This receptor was identified in a woman aged 30 to 39 in good health. In DNA, the CDR3 is TGTGCCAGCGTTCACGGCGGGAGTGGGGGCTACGAGCAGTACTTC. It yields the protein CASVHGGSGGYEQYF.